This T cell receptor beta chain was captured in a study of graft-versus-host responses after intestinal transplantation. Study-level information: Recipients were given multivisceral, liver-intestinal, or isolated intestinal transplants. Anti-thymocyte globulin induction, then tacrolimus and steroids for about 3 years, went to all recipients.

Study findings and constraints: GvH clones were found in recipient marrow; some appeared first in ileum or blood. In patients with graft-donor T cell macrochimerism, allograft graft-versus-host to host-versus-graft clonal ratios were high.

Method: immunoSEQ multiplex PCR; TCRdb's copy keeps in-frame clones and lacks some. Of 90,000 to 130,000 clones in the sample, 93% were seen once. This CDR3 has 15 residues. Turning to this clone: Its specificity is unknown.

The clonotype comes from a human donor who was the organ donor for an intestinal transplant. Specimen: unstimulated CD8+ T cells sorted from spleen or lymph node cells, collected before transplant. This chain uses TRBV21-1 with TRBJ1-5; TRBD1 is the table's D call, not checked against the DNA. TRBV21-1 is classified as a pseudogene. The CDR3 is CASSKGAGCNQPQHF. The CDR3 bases are TGTGCCAGCAGCAAAGGGGCAGGTTGTAATCAGCCCCAGCATTTT.